This T cell receptor (beta chain) was identified during a study of blood T cell repertoires in COVID-19. Background on the study: COVID-19 samples collected from the United States, Italy and Spain covered acute and convalescent phases. PBMCs, B-cell-depleted T cells, or T cells were the source of the cDNA or gDNA that made up the material.

In the original workflow: The authors estimated nucleated cell counts from reference gene primer amplification. Assay: immunoSEQ multiplex PCR; the TCRdb copy retains only in-frame clones and omits some. That table is the source of V, J and clone size, and D and trimming were worked out from the DNA. The sample has under 60,000 clones, 90% to 95% seen once. The sequence came from a man over 45 with acute or convalescent COVID-19. What was sequenced was peripheral blood.

For the CDR3, the DNA is TGTGCCAGCAGCTTCGAAGGAGGGTACACACGGAACACCGGGGAGCTGTTTTTT. This encodes CASSFEGGYTRNTGELFF. The rearrangement links TRBV5-6 to TRBJ2-2; tentative D call: TRBD2 (6 bases). The CDR3 contains 18 residues. The ends were cut back, 2 bases at V and 1 base at J, with 18 bases in the middle. Germline assignment: CDR1 SGHDT and CDR2 YYEEEE. The full variable domain, completed using reference TRBV5-6 and TRBJ2-2, is DAGVTQSPTHLIKTRGQQVTLRCSPKSGHDTVSWYQQALGQGPQFIFQYYEEEERQRGNFPDRFSGHQFPNYSSELNVNALLLGDSALYLCASSFEGGYTRNTGELFFGEGSRLTVL.